This is a list of T cell receptor beta chains from one sample in a study of T cell responses to AZD1222 COVID-19 vaccine. Some clones are missing from TCRdb's copy, which holds only in-frame ones; the method was immunoSEQ multiplex PCR. This table holds tens of thousands of clones, roughly 80% found once. Specimen: peripheral blood, collected on day 0 of AZD1222 vaccination. All receptors come from an adult in good health. Both conserved end residues are part of each CDR3.

v_call: TRBV3-1/TRBV3-2; j_call: TRBJ1-1; cdr3_aa: CASSDTTQQGIGAEAFF
v_call: TRBV9; j_call: TRBJ2-1; cdr3_aa: CASSSTDYSVRGGLGYNEQFF
v_call: TRBV15; j_call: TRBJ1-5; cdr3_aa: CATSSWGIGNQPQHF
v_call: TRBV2; j_call: TRBJ1-5; cdr3_aa: CASTHGQGGLSNQPQHF
v_call: TRBV23-1; j_call: TRBJ1-2; cdr3_aa: CASSQGVTPIYGYTF
v_call: TRBV27; j_call: TRBJ2-2; cdr3_aa: CASSLMRPGVGELFF
v_call: TRBV9; j_call: TRBJ1-6; cdr3_aa: CASSRHRDRASPLHF
v_call: TRBV4-2; j_call: TRBJ1-1; cdr3_aa: CASRLQGTLNTEAFF
v_call: TRBV28; j_call: TRBJ1-3; cdr3_aa: CASYSSRGGNTIYF
v_call: TRBV6-5; j_call: TRBJ2-1; cdr3_aa: CASSPGQFNNEQFF
v_call: TRBV11-2; j_call: TRBJ1-1; cdr3_aa: CASSASGRNTEAFF
v_call: TRBV28; j_call: TRBJ1-2; cdr3_aa: CASSVVRTGGAYGYTF
v_call: TRBV5-6; j_call: TRBJ2-1; cdr3_aa: CASSPPSSYNEQFF
v_call: TRBV6-2/TRBV6-3; j_call: TRBJ1-5; cdr3_aa: CASSHARNQPQHF
v_call: TRBV28; j_call: TRBJ2-7; cdr3_aa: CASSSNYEQYF
v_call: TRBV3-1/TRBV3-2; j_call: TRBJ1-6; cdr3_aa: CASTLTGNSPLHF
v_call: TRBV19; j_call: TRBJ1-5; cdr3_aa: CASSTSGGNQPQHF
v_call: TRBV28; j_call: TRBJ1-6; cdr3_aa: CASSPQDRGNSPLHF
v_call: TRBV6-5; j_call: TRBJ1-5; cdr3_aa: CASRQGQGGQPQHF
v_call: TRBV28; j_call: TRBJ1-2; cdr3_aa: CASRVTGFHGYTF
v_call: TRBV15; j_call: TRBJ1-1; cdr3_aa: CATSGGAGTAWREAFF
v_call: TRBV5-1; j_call: TRBJ1-2; cdr3_aa: CASSLAYTGPRDGYGYTF
v_call: TRBV19; j_call: TRBJ2-3; cdr3_aa: CASSPTGRTDTQYF
v_call: TRBV6-2/TRBV6-3; j_call: TRBJ2-1; cdr3_aa: CASSSTGGGYNEQFF
v_call: TRBV19; j_call: TRBJ2-2; cdr3_aa: CASTLDRPNTGELFF